Presented here are 13 T cell receptor beta chains from one specimen sequenced in a study of T cell responses to AZD1222 COVID-19 vaccine. Data came from immunoSEQ multiplex PCR; TCRdb stores just in-frame clones and leaves some out. The sample shows about 180,000 clones, 80% to 95% of them seen only once. Sample: peripheral blood, taken 28 days after the second AZD1222 dose. The receptors shown here come from an adult who received the AZD1222 COVID-19 vaccine.

This clone was seen only once. The CDR3 nucleotides read TGTGCCAGCAGCCGACAGGCCAATCAGCCCCAGCATTTT. Its protein product is CASSRQANQPQHF. This chain uses TRBV7-2 with TRBJ1-5; a possible D gene is TRBD1 (6 bases). Germline V gene lookup returns CDR1 SGHTA and CDR2 FQGNSA. The CDR3 is 13 amino acids. Between the trimmed V and J ends, which lost 5 bases and 3 bases, there was a span of 8 bases.

This sequence joins TRBV6-5 and TRBJ1-3; possible D gene TRBD1, 6 bases. V lost 2 bases to trimming and J lost 2 bases, with 10 bases between them. The germline CDR1 and CDR2 sequences are MNHEY and SVGAGI. The CDR3 is made up of 15 amino acids. The CDR3 here is CASSYGRGTGNTIYF. CDR3 nucleotide sequence: TGTGCCAGCAGTTACGGCAGGGGTACTGGAAACACCATATATTTT.

The chain recombines TRBV7-2 with TRBJ1-2, with D maybe TRBD1 (5 bases). Trimming pared 3 bases from V and 6 bases from J, leaving 14 bases between. The CDR3 loop spans 14 amino acids. Per the germline V gene, CDR1 is SGHTA and CDR2 is FQGNSA. The CDR3 DNA reads TGTGCCAGCAGCTTGATAGGGGCGGCAAATGGCTACACCTTC. Amino acids: CASSLIGAANGYTF.

J is TRBJ2-1 and V is TRBV27; 12 bases are a match to TRBD2. CDR1 and CDR2 from the germline V gene are MNHEY and SMNVEV (reference sequence). V shed 2 bases, J shed 7 bases, and the junction held 3 bases outside the gene matches. The CDR3 is 15 residues long. This CDR3 reads CASSLGLAGGNEQFF. The CDR3 DNA reads as TGTGCCAGCAGTTTAGGGCTAGCGGGAGGGAATGAGCAGTTCTTC.

CDR3 DNA: TGTGCCAGCAGTTACATCCATTACGAGCAGTACTTC. This sequence encodes CASSYIHYEQYF. This chain links TRBV6-2 or TRBV6-3 with TRBJ2-7; no firm D call. The germline V gene encodes CDR1 MNHEY and CDR2 SVGEGT. The CDR3 sequence is 12 residues long. Deletions cut 2 bases from V and 4 bases from J, with 6 bases between.

This clone has a handful of counts. V usage is TRBV4-1 and J usage is TRBJ1-2, with TRBD1 matching over 9 bases. The trim removed 3 bases at V and 4 bases at J, leaving 0 bases unmatched. The germline V gene has CDR1 MGHRA and CDR2 YSYEKL. The CDR3 extends over 13 amino acids. CDR3 residues: CASSQDRGYGYTF. CDR3 sequence (DNA): TGCGCCAGCAGCCAGGACAGGGGCTATGGCTACACCTTC.

The V and J genes are TRBV18 and TRBJ2-7; 11 bases fit TRBD1. The CDR3 runs to 15 residues. With 3 bases clipped from V and 2 bases from J, the junction kept 3 bases outside the gene matches. Looked up from germline, CDR1 is KGHSH and CDR2 is LQKENI. The CDR3 here is CASSPGTGGPYEQYF. CDR3 in DNA: TGTGCCAGCTCACCCGGGACAGGGGGACCCTACGAGCAGTACTTC.

The CDR3 bases are TGTGCCAGCAGCCTCGGGGGGGCCACAAACACCGGGGAGCTGTTTTTT. Translating it yields CASSLGGATNTGELFF. The chain uses TRBV28 and TRBJ2-2, with 8 bases matching TRBD2. The germline V gene has CDR1 MDHEN and CDR2 SYDVKM. The V and J ends lost 6 bases and 2 bases, in that order; junction bases with no gene match: 8. The CDR3 is 16 amino acids.

CDR3 DNA: TGTGCCAGCCAAAGACAGGGGGTATACAATGAGCAGTTCTTC. Protein: CASQRQGVYNEQFF. The chain joins TRBV5-6 to TRBJ2-1; 9 bases line up with TRBD1. CDR1 SGHDT and CDR2 YYEEEE come from the germline V gene. The CDR3 covers 14 residues. J lost 4 bases, V lost 7 bases, and 6 bases had no gene match.

This chain connects TRBV3-1 (or the pseudogene TRBV3-2) to TRBJ1-2; the match to TRBD1 covers 10 bases. CDR1 is LGHDT and CDR2 is YNNKEL in the germline V gene (reference sequence). Losses at the gene ends were 2 bases for V and 8 bases for J; bases not matched to a gene: 17. The CDR3 length is 18 residues. The chain's CDR3 is CASSQKSFTGTGVRGYTF. The CDR3 DNA is TGTGCCAGCAGCCAAAAATCCTTCACCGGGACAGGGGTGCGGGGCTACACCTTC.

This chain uses TRBV3-1 (or the pseudogene TRBV3-2) with TRBJ2-6; D is uncertain. Germline loops: CDR1 LGHDT, CDR2 YNNKEL (reference sequence). The CDR3 has 17 amino acids. Trimming cost V 4 bases and J 0 bases, with 13 bases left between them. The CDR3 DNA reads TGTGCCAGCAGCCCACGACTGGTAAGCTCTGGGGCCAACGTCCTGACTTTC. It translates to CASSPRLVSSGANVLTF.

The genes are TRBV5-1 and TRBJ1-1, with 9 nucleotides matching TRBD1. Germline lookup yields CDR1 SGHRS and CDR2 YFSETQ. CDR3 size: 16 residues. Trimming at V came to 4 bases and at J to 7 bases, leaving 14 bases not matched to a gene. CDR3 in amino acids: CASSLLLQGAEGEAFF. CDR3 coding DNA: TGCGCCAGCAGCCTACTACTACAGGGGGCAGAGGGTGAAGCTTTCTTT.

This chain connects TRBV18 to TRBJ1-2; D is unclear. The germline V gene encodes CDR1 KGHSH and CDR2 LQKENI. Trimming took 3 bases from V and 0 from J, leaving 5 bases between them. CDR3 length: 13 amino acids. CDR3 protein: CASSPEANYGYTF. The DNA of the CDR3 is TGTGCCAGCTCACCCGAGGCTAACTATGGCTACACCTTC.